Shown below are 21 T cell receptor beta chains from a single sample sequenced in a study of T cells after posttransplantation cyclophosphamide. Using immunoSEQ multiplex PCR, the repertoire was profiled, and TCRdb retains in-frame clones only, with some absent. The profile covers tens of thousands of clones, with around 91% appearing a single time and 3% to 3.5% taken by the ten largest. Specimen: PBMCs. The receptors originated from a woman between 50 and 59 years old in good health and a related stem cell transplant donor.

A single count supports this clone. The chain carries TRBV6-1 and TRBJ2-3; 8 bases agree with TRBD1. The germline V gene encodes CDR1 MNHNS and CDR2 SASEGT. J gave up 5 bases and V 6 bases, and 7 bases lay outside the gene matches. This CDR3 is 14 amino acids long. The CDR3 loop reads CASSKGQGVDTQYF. CDR3 nucleotide sequence: TGTGCCAGCAGCAAAGGACAGGGCGTAGATACGCAGTATTTT.

CDR3 nucleotide sequence: TGTGCCATCAGTGGGACAACCTCGGGCTACACCTTC. It specifies CAISGTTSGYTF. V and J are TRBV10-3 and TRBJ1-2, with D possibly TRBD1 on 5 matching bases. The V gene's germline CDR1 is ENHRY and CDR2 SYGVKD. CDR3 length equals 12 residues. The V end lost 4 bases, the J end lost 8 bases, and 11 bases lay between the germline ends.

The rearrangement links TRBV19 to TRBJ2-7; maybe TRBD2 (6 bases). Germline V gene sequence: CDR1 LNHDA, CDR2 SQIVND (reference sequence). Trimming removed 4 bases at V and 3 bases at J, with 10 bases between. The CDR3 has 13 residues. This CDR3 reads CASSTSGGYEQYF. The CDR3, as DNA: TGTGCCAGTAGTACGTCCGGGGGCTACGAGCAGTACTTC.

The rearrangement uses TRBV5-1 and TRBJ2-7; tentative D call: TRBD1 (5 bases). V was clipped by 5 bases and J by 0 bases, with 18 bases between them. Germline lookup yields CDR1 SGHRS and CDR2 YFSETQ. The CDR3 is 16 residues long. Here the CDR3 DNA reads TGCGCCAGCAGTAAAGGCGTCAGGGTTAGCTCCTACGAGCAGTACTTC. It yields the protein CASSKGVRVSSYEQYF.

J is TRBJ2-7 and V is TRBV19; 8 positions agree with TRBD2. The CDR3 extends over 14 amino acids. The germline gives CDR1 LNHDA, CDR2 SQIVND (reference sequence). Unmatched junction bases numbered 2, after V lost 4 bases and J lost 0 bases. For the CDR3, the DNA is TGTGCCAGTAGTAGCGGGGGGCCCTCCTACGAGCAGTACTTC. Translated, it gives CASSSGGPSYEQYF.

This clone was counted a single time. The rearrangement uses TRBV6-1 and TRBJ2-7; TRBD2 aligns across 8 bases. From germline, CDR1 is MNHNS and CDR2 SASEGT. V lost 6 bases, J lost 7 bases, and 11 bases stayed unmatched. The CDR3 sequence is 14 residues long. In DNA form, the CDR3 reads TGTGCCAGCAGAAGGGTGGAGCGGGAGCGTGAGCAGTACTTC. Its protein product is CASRRVEREREQYF.

The V and J genes are TRBV29-1 and TRBJ1-3, with D tentatively TRBD1 (6 bases). With 6 bases removed from V and 4 bases from J, the gap between germline ends came to 13 bases. The CDR3 length is 13 residues. CDR1 and CDR2 (germline): SQVTM, ANQGSEA. The DNA of the CDR3 is TGCAGCGTGGTGCCAGGGGTAGGAAACACCATATATTTT. Protein sequence: CSVVPGVGNTIYF.

The chain couples TRBV7-9 to TRBJ2-1, with 11 positions matching TRBD2. Losses at the gene ends were 2 bases for V and 8 bases for J; bases not matched to a gene: 5. The CDR3 is 15 residues long. Germline V gene sequence: CDR1 SEHNR, CDR2 FQNEAQ (reference sequence). In nucleotides, the CDR3 is TGTGCCAGCAGCTTATCGACTAGCGGGAACTATGAGCAGTTCTTC. It translates to CASSLSTSGNYEQFF.

The rearrangement links TRBV10-2 to TRBJ2-7, with D tentatively TRBD2 (6 bases). The CDR3 is made up of 12 amino acids. Trimming stripped 5 bases from V and 5 bases from J, with 10 bases between. Germline CDR1 and CDR2: WSHSY and SAAADI. The CDR3 DNA reads as TGCGCCAGCAGTCAGGGCGGGAACGAGCAGTACTTC. Protein: CASSQGGNEQYF.

The chain employs TRBV5-1 and TRBJ2-2; TRBD1 matches at 8 bases. Germline CDR1 SGHRS, CDR2 YFSETQ. The CDR3 is made up of 16 amino acids. J lost 0 bases, V lost 2 bases, and 3 bases had no gene match. CDR3 sequence reads: CASSFGTGSNTGELFF. CDR3 bases: TGCGCCAGCAGCTTTGGGACAGGCTCGAACACCGGGGAGCTGTTTTTT. The complete variable domain, with remaining parts taken from reference TRBV5-1 and TRBJ2-2, reads KAGVTQTPRYLIKTRGQQVTLSCSPISGHRSVSWYQQTPGQGLQFLFEYFSETQRNKGNFPGRFSGRQFSNSRSEMNVSTLELGDSALYLCASSFGTGSNTGELFFGEGSRLTVL.

DNA for the CDR3: TGCAGTGGAGGAGTTCAAGAGACCCAGTACTTC. Amino acid sequence: CSGGVQETQYF. The chain couples TRBV20-1 to TRBJ2-5; no firm D call. The ends were cut back, 7 bases at V and 2 bases at J, with 8 bases in the middle. The CDR3 has 11 residues. The germline V gene encodes CDR1 DFQATT and CDR2 SNEGSKA (reference sequence).

V and J are TRBV11-2 and TRBJ2-3; 9 bases align to TRBD1. This CDR3 has 16 residues. Germline trimming cut 6 bases from V and 2 bases from J; bases unmatched to any gene: 9. Germline CDR1 and CDR2: SGHAT and FQNNGV. DNA for the CDR3: TGTGCCAGCAGGAAAACAGGGGGCTCCCCCACAGATACGCAGTATTTT. Translation gives CASRKTGGSPTDTQYF.

The chain carries TRBV27 and TRBJ2-1; 11 nucleotides line up with TRBD2. The CDR3 totals 16 residues. CDR1 and CDR2 (germline): MNHEY, SMNVEV (reference sequence). Trimming at V came to 2 bases and at J to 8 bases, leaving 8 bases not matched to a gene. The CDR3 loop reads CASSLILSGGADEQFF. The CDR3 bases are TGTGCCAGCAGTTTAATCCTTAGCGGGGGGGCTGATGAGCAGTTCTTC.

The J gene is TRBJ1-1, the V gene TRBV6-6; D is unresolved. Trimming stripped 6 bases from V and 3 bases from J, with 11 bases between. Germline CDR1 MNHNY, CDR2 SVGAGI (reference sequence). The CDR3 has 13 amino acids. The CDR3 coding sequence is TGTGCCAGCAGACCCGACGGGGACACTGAAGCTTTCTTT. This codes for CASRPDGDTEAFF.

The CDR3 region is CAWRGQLNSPLHF. The CDR3 DNA follows: TGTGCCTGGAGGGGACAGCTAAATTCACCCCTCCACTTT. The J gene is TRBJ1-6, the V gene TRBV30, with 7 bases fitting TRBD1. After removal of 3 bases from V and 7 bases from J, the junction contained 3 bases not matched to a gene. Germline CDR1 is GTSNPN and CDR2 is SVGIG (reference sequence). This CDR3 is 13 amino acids long.

V is TRBV11-2 and J is TRBJ1-1; TRBD1 agrees at 8 bases. V shed 5 bases and J 1 base; nucleotides not matched to a gene: 3. CDR3 size: 14 residues. Germline V gene lookup returns CDR1 SGHAT and CDR2 FQNNGV. The CDR3 reads CASSPTGGNTEAFF. In DNA, the CDR3 is TGTGCCAGCAGCCCTACAGGGGGGAACACTGAAGCTTTCTTT.

The J gene is TRBJ2-1, the V gene TRBV5-1, with TRBD2 matching 9 bases. Germline CDR1 SGHRS, CDR2 YFSETQ. The CDR3 has 14 residues. J lost 2 bases, V lost 4 bases, and 1 base had no gene match. CDR3 sequence: CASSVAGAYNEQFF. The CDR3 nucleotides are TGCGCCAGCAGCGTAGCGGGGGCCTACAATGAGCAGTTCTTC.

The chain combines TRBV2 with TRBJ2-2; 7 bases agree with TRBD2. This CDR3 is 16 amino acids long. Germline lookup yields CDR1 SNHLY and CDR2 FYNNEI. The CDR3 bases are TGTGTCGCAGCAGATTTCCAGCGGGAAGCCACCGGGGAGCTGTTTTTT. Translating gives CVAADFQREATGELFF.

Comment on this clone: Germline is not matched at one junction end, which may reflect a read error. The sample contains more than one DNA sequence encoding this CDR3. V is TRBV27 and J is TRBJ1-6; D is uncertain. In germline, CDR1 is MNHEY, CDR2 SMNVEV (reference sequence). The CDR3 consists of 19 residues. The CDR3 sequence is CASSLVPLGRSSYNSPLHF. For the CDR3, the DNA is TGTGCCAGCAGTTTAGTCCCCCTGGGGAGGAGCTCCTATAATTCCCCCCTCCACTTT.

The chain combines TRBV28 with TRBJ1-5; D possibly corresponds to TRBD1 (6 bases). V was trimmed by 8 bases and J by 4 bases, leaving 15 bases between them. Germline CDR1 reads MDHEN; CDR2 reads SYDVKM. This CDR3 has 14 amino acids. CDR3 amino acids: CASGTIRQNQPQHF. As DNA, the CDR3 is TGTGCCAGCGGGACAATTAGGCAAAATCAGCCCCAGCATTTT.

The rearrangement links TRBV5-1 to TRBJ2-1, with TRBD2 identical over 9 bases. Germline V gene lookup returns CDR1 SGHRS and CDR2 YFSETQ. This CDR3 region has 15 residues. Trimming at V came to 4 bases and at J to 8 bases, leaving 10 bases not matched to a gene. The CDR3 is CASSPGTSTRDEQFF. CDR3 coding DNA: TGCGCCAGCAGCCCCGGGACTAGCACCCGTGATGAGCAGTTCTTC.